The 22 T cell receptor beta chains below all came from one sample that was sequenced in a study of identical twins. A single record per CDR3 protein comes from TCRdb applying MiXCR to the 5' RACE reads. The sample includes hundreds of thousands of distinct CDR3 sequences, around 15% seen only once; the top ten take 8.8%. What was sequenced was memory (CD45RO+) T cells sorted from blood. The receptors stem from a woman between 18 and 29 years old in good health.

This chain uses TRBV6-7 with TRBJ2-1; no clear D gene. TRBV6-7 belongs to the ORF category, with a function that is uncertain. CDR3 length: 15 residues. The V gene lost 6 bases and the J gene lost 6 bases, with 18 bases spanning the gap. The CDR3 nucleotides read TGTGCCAGCAGCCCGACCGGGCCCACTCTCAATGAGCAGTTCTTC. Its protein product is CASSPTGPTLNEQFF.

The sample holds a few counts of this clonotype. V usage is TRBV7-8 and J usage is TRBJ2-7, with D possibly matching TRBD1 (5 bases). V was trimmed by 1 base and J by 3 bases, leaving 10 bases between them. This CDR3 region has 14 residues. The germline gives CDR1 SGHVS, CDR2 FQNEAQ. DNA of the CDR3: TGTGCCAGCAGCTTAGAGGGGCGGAACTACGAGCAGTACTTC. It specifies CASSLEGRNYEQYF.

CDR3 coding DNA: TGCGCCAGCAGTGAGTCGGGCGGGCACACAGATACGCAGTATTTT. It yields the protein CASSESGGHTDTQYF. The chain couples TRBV10-1 to TRBJ2-3; a possible D gene is TRBD2 (5 bases). Germline loops: CDR1 WNHNN, CDR2 SYGVQD (reference sequence). The CDR3 is made up of 15 amino acids. V gave up 0 bases and J gave up 2 bases, with 9 bases separating them.

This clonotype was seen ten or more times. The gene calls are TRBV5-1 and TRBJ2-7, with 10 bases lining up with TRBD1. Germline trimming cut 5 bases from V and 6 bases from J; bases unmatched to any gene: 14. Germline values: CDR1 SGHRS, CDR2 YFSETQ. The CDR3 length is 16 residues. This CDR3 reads CASSWGSRQGAGEQYF. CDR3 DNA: TGCGCCAGCAGTTGGGGCAGTAGACAGGGGGCCGGCGAGCAGTACTTC. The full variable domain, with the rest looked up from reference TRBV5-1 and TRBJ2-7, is KAGVTQTPRYLIKTRGQQVTLSCSPISGHRSVSWYQQTPGQGLQFLFEYFSETQRNKGNFPGRFSGRQFSNSRSEMNVSTLELGDSALYLCASSWGSRQGAGEQYFGPGTRLTVT.

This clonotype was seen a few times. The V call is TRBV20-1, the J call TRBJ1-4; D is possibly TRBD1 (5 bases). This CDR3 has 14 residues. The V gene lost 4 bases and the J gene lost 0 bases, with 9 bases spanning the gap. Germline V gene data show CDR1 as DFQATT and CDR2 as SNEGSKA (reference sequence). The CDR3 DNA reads TGCAGTGCTACCGGGGCTGCAACTAATGAAAAACTGTTTTTT. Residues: CSATGAATNEKLFF.

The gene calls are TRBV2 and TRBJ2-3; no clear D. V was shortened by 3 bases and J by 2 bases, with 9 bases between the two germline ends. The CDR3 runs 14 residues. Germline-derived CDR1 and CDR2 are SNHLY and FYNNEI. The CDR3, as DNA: TGTGCCAGCAGTGATTTTCAGGTCACAGATACGCAGTATTTT. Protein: CASSDFQVTDTQYF.

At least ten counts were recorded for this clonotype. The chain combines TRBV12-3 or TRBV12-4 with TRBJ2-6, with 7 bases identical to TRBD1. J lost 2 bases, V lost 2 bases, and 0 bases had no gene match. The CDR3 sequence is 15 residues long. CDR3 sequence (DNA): TGTGCCAGCAGTTTACAGGGGGCTGGGGCCAACGTCCTGACTTTC. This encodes CASSLQGAGANVLTF.

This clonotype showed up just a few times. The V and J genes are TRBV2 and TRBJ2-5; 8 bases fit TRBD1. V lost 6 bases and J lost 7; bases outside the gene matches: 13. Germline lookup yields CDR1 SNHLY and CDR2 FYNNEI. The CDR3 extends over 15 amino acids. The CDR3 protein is CASRQDRVGRVTQYF. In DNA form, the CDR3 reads TGTGCCAGCAGACAGGACAGGGTAGGAAGAGTGACCCAGTACTTC.

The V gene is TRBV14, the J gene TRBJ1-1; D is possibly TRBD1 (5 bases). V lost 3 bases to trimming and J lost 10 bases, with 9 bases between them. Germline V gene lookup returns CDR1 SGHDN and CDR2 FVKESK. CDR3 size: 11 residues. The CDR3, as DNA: TGTGCCAGCAGCCATGCGGGGGGAGCTTTCTTT. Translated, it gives CASSHAGGAFF.

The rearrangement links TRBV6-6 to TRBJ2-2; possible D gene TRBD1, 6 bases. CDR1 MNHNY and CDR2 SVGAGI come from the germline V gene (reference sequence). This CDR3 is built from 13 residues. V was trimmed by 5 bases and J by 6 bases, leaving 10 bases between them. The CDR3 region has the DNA TGTGCCAGCAGTCAACAGGGCGCCGGGGAGCTGTTTTTT. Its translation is CASSQQGAGELFF.

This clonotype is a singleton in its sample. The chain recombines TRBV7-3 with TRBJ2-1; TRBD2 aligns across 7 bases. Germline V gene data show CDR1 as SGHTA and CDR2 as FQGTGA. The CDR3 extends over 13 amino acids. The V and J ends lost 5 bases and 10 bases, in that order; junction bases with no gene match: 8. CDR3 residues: CASSPRLASEQFF. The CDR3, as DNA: TGTGCCAGCAGCCCCAGACTAGCCAGCGAGCAGTTCTTC.

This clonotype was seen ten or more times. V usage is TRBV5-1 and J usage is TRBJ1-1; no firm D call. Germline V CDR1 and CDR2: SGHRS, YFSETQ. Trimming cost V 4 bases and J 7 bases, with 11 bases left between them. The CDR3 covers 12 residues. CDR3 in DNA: TGCGCCAGCAGCCGGGAGGGAGGTGAAGCTTTCTTT. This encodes CASSREGGEAFF.

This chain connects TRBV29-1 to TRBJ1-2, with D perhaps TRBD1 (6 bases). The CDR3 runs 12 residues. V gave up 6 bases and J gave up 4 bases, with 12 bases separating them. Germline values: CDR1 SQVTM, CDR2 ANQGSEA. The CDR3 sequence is CSVDSFLYGYTF. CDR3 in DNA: TGCAGCGTGGACAGCTTCCTCTATGGCTACACCTTC. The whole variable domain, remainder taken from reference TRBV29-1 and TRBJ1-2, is SAVISQKPSRDICQRGTSLTIQCQVDSQVTMMFWYRQQPGQSLTLIATANQGSEATYESGFVIDKFPISRPNLTFSTLTVSNMSPEDSSIYLCSVDSFLYGYTFGSGTRLTVV.

The CDR3 here is CASSGGRSNTGELFF. The CDR3 nucleotides read TGTGCCAGCAGCGGGGGCAGGTCGAACACCGGGGAGCTGTTTTTT. V usage is TRBV9 and J usage is TRBJ2-2; perhaps TRBD1 as D (5 bases). CDR3 size: 15 residues. The V end was cut by 3 bases, the J end by 0 bases, with 9 bases between. The V gene's germline CDR1 is SGDLS and CDR2 YYNGEE.

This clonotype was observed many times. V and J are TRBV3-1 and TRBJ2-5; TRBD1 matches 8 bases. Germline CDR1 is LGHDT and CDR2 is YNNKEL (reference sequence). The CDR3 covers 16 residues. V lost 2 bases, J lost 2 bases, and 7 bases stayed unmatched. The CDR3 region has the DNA TGTGCCAGCAGCCAACTCGGACAGGGAGGACAAGAGACCCAGTACTTC. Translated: CASSQLGQGGQETQYF.

The CDR3 region has the DNA TGTGCCAGCAGCTTTCTTTCGGGGGGGATTGAAGCTTTCTTT. Translating gives CASSFLSGGIEAFF. V gene TRBV11-2 combines with J gene TRBJ1-1; possibly TRBD1 for D (5 bases). The germline CDR1 and CDR2 sequences are SGHAT and FQNNGV. The germline V and J ends were trimmed by 3 bases and 7 bases, with 15 bases remaining between them. The CDR3 contains 14 residues. The variable domain in full, with the rest retrieved from reference TRBV11-2 and TRBJ1-1, is EAGVAQSPRYKIIEKRQSVAFWCNPISGHATLYWYQQILGQGPKLLIQFQNNGVVDDSQLPKDRFSAERLKGVDSTLKIQPAKLEDSAVYLCASSFLSGGIEAFFGQGTRLTVV.

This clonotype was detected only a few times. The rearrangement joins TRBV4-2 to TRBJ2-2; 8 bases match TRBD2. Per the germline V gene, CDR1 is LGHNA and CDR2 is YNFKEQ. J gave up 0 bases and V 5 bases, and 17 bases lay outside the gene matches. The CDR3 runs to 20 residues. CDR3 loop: CASSTWGGWREESNTGELFF. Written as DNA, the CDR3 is TGTGCCAGCAGCACCTGGGGTGGTTGGCGGGAGGAATCGAACACCGGGGAGCTGTTTTTT.

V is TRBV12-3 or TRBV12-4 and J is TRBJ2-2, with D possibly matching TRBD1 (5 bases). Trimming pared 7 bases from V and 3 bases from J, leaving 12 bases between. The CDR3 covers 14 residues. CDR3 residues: CASNQQGYTGELFF. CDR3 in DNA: TGTGCCAGCAATCAGCAGGGATACACCGGGGAGCTGTTTTTT.

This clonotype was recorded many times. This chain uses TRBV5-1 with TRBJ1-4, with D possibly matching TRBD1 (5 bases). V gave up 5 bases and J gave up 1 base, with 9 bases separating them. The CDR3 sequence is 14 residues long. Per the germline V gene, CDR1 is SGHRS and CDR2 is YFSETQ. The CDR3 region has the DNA TGCGCCAGCAGAGGGGTAGGAACTAATGAAAAACTGTTTTTT. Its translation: CASRGVGTNEKLFF.

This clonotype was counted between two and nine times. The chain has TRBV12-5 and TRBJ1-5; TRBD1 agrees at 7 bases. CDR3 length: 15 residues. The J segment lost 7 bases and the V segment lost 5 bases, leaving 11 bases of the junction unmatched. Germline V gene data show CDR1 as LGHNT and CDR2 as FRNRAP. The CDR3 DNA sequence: TGTGCTAGTGGTCCAGCCCAAACAGGGGCCCAGCCCCAGCATTTT. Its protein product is CASGPAQTGAQPQHF.

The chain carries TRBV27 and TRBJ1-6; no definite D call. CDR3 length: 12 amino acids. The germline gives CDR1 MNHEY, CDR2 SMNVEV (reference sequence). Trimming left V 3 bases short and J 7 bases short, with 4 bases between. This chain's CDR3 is CASSFLNSPLHF. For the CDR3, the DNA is TGTGCCAGCAGTTTCCTGAATTCACCCCTCCACTTT.

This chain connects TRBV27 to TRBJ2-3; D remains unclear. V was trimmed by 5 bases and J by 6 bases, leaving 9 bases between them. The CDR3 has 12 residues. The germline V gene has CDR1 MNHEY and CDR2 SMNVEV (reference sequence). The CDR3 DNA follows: TGTGCCAGCAGTCCTCTGGATGATACGCAGTATTTT. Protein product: CASSPLDDTQYF.